The clone carrying this T cell receptor beta chain was counted a few times. Its antigen is unidentified. These data originate in a study of T-cell reconstitution after alpha-beta-depleted transplantation in children. Study findings and constraints: The authors attributed T-cell counts and diversity one year after transplant mostly to newly produced T cells.

This CDR3 is 14 amino acids long. Molecular barcoding with unique molecular identifiers was used for the TCRbeta library. A single record per CDR3 protein comes from TCRdb applying MiXCR to the PCR reads. The sample lists approximately 1,000,000 distinct CDR3 sequences, less than 30% seen once, with around 30% in the top ten. Sequenced material: PBMCs, mostly from graft donor cells, taken 360 days after TCRalphabeta/CD19-depleted stem cell transplant. The chain recombines TRBV21-1 with TRBJ1-1. TRBV21-1 represents a pseudogene. This sequence originates from a boy under two years old who had a stem cell transplant for SCID, so the T cells may come from the graft donor. The CDR3 DNA reads TGTGCCAGCACCACCCGCGCAGGGAACACTGAAGCTTTCTTT. Its translation: CASTTRAGNTEAFF.